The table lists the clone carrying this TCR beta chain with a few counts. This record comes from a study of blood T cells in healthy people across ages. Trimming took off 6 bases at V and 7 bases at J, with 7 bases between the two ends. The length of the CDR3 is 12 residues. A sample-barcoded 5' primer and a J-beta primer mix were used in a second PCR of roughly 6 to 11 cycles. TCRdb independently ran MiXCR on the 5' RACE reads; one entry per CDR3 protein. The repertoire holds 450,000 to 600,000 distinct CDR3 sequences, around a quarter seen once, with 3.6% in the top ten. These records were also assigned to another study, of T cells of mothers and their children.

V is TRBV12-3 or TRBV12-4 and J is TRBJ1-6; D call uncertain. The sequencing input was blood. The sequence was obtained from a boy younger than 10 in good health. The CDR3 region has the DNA TGTGCCAGCAGCTTCGACAATTCACCCCTCCACTTT. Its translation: CASSFDNSPLHF.